A selection of T cell receptor beta chains follows, all from one sample in a study of shared clonotypes between healthy human individuals. Some clones are missing from TCRdb's copy, which holds only in-frame ones; the method was immunoSEQ multiplex PCR. The data hold 550,000 to 650,000 clones, with 95% to 96% observed a single time. The sequenced sample was naive CD8+ T cells sorted from blood. Receptors were obtained from a woman aged 25-40 years in good health. Both conserved end residues are part of each CDR3. The order of the fields is clone size, J gene, V gene, CDR3 protein. A clone size is listed for some rows: how often the clone was seen (once, few, many), or a class if it is expanded.

abundance: NA
j_gene: TRBJ1-1
v_gene: TRBV5-6
CDR3aa: CASSFTGTEAFF

abundance: NA
j_gene: TRBJ1-5
v_gene: TRBV19
CDR3aa: CASSMTLGAASNQPQHF

abundance: NA
j_gene: TRBJ2-6
v_gene: TRBV27
CDR3aa: CASSWGSGANVLTF

abundance: NA
j_gene: TRBJ1-3
v_gene: TRBV28
CDR3aa: CASSLVGSDGNTIYF

abundance: NA
j_gene: TRBJ2-7
v_gene: TRBV27
CDR3aa: CASSLTRSGYEQYF

abundance: NA
j_gene: TRBJ1-5
v_gene: TRBV27
CDR3aa: CASAIRDGNQPQHF

abundance: NA
j_gene: TRBJ1-4
v_gene: TRBV28
CDR3aa: CASSLPQAVNGEKLFF

abundance: NA
j_gene: TRBJ2-5
v_gene: TRBV5-4
CDR3aa: CASSFAEQETQYF

abundance: NA
j_gene: TRBJ2-7
v_gene: TRBV19
CDR3aa: CASSLGLADSYEQYF

abundance: NA
j_gene: TRBJ2-7
v_gene: TRBV10-3
CDR3aa: CAISESSYEQYF

abundance: NA
j_gene: TRBJ2-1
v_gene: TRBV9
CDR3aa: CASSAWTGEGFHEQFF

abundance: NA
j_gene: TRBJ1-1
v_gene: TRBV10-1
CDR3aa: CASSEGPEAFF

abundance: NA
j_gene: TRBJ2-6
v_gene: TRBV2
CDR3aa: CASGQSGANVLTF

abundance: NA
j_gene: TRBJ2-5
v_gene: TRBV30
CDR3aa: CAWSVNLQETQYF

abundance: NA
j_gene: TRBJ2-3
v_gene: TRBV6-1
CDR3aa: CASSENFSGVSTDTQYF

abundance: once
j_gene: TRBJ2-7
v_gene: TRBV10-3
CDR3aa: CAIRREGRYEQYF

abundance: NA
j_gene: TRBJ2-7
v_gene: TRBV28
CDR3aa: CASSLAPGSSSYEQYF

abundance: few
j_gene: TRBJ2-2
v_gene: TRBV19
CDR3aa: CATPSGTVGELFF

abundance: NA
j_gene: TRBJ2-3
v_gene: TRBV9
CDR3aa: CASSEDTSTDTQYF

abundance: NA
j_gene: TRBJ2-7
v_gene: TRBV7-8
CDR3aa: CASSPVWGGPDEQYF

abundance: few
j_gene: TRBJ1-5
v_gene: TRBV28
CDR3aa: CASTRIEDSNQPQHF

abundance: NA
j_gene: TRBJ2-3
v_gene: TRBV5-6
CDR3aa: CASSSVVDTQYF

abundance: NA
j_gene: TRBJ2-1
v_gene: TRBV29-1
CDR3aa: CSVVFAKSSYNEQFF

abundance: NA
j_gene: TRBJ2-7
v_gene: TRBV5-4
CDR3aa: CASSPNSPYEQYF

abundance: few
j_gene: TRBJ1-1
v_gene: TRBV5-1
CDR3aa: CASRLMRANTEAFF

abundance: NA
j_gene: TRBJ2-2
v_gene: TRBV6-6
CDR3aa: CATAGGQGLAGGELFF